One sample yielded the 27 T cell receptor beta chains listed below, sequenced in a study of chemoradiotherapy in HPV16-positive cancers. Profiled with immunoSEQ multiplex PCR; TCRdb holds only in-frame clones, not every one. The sample has about 32,000 clones; about 91% are singletons. The input for sequencing was blood, taken from a patient who underwent chemoradiotherapy. These receptors were obtained from a human donor with HPV-associated anogenital cancer.

The chain links TRBV19 to TRBJ2-4; D perhaps matches TRBD1 (7 bases). This CDR3 contains 16 residues. Trimming removed 5 bases at V and 5 bases at J, with 19 bases between. Germline-derived CDR1 and CDR2 are LNHDA and SQIVND (reference sequence). The CDR3 loop is CASSVGTAGYENIQYF. CDR3 nucleotide sequence: TGTGCCAGTAGTGTGGGGACAGCGGGCTATGAAAACATTCAGTACTTC.

This rearrangement joins TRBV7-9 to TRBJ2-1, with no clear D. The CDR3 extends over 15 amino acids. V gave up 5 bases and J gave up 6 bases, with 17 bases separating them. The germline gives CDR1 SEHNR, CDR2 FQNEAQ (reference sequence). CDR3 DNA sequence: TGTGCCAGCAGCCCGTGGGATAAGCAAGTCAATGAGCAGTTCTTC. Its translation is CASSPWDKQVNEQFF.

V usage is TRBV5-6 and J usage is TRBJ2-7; 7 nucleotides match TRBD1. V lost 6 bases to trimming and J lost 3 bases; unmatched junction nucleotides: 6. Germline CDR1 SGHDT, CDR2 YYEEEE. This CDR3 is built from 13 residues. CDR3 sequence: CASKTPGGYEQYF. Written as DNA, the CDR3 is TGTGCCAGCAAGACCCCAGGGGGCTACGAGCAGTACTTC.

The chain links TRBV18 to TRBJ2-7; possibly TRBD1 for D (5 bases). Germline V CDR1 and CDR2: KGHSH, LQKENI. V lost 2 bases and J 5 bases, leaving 16 bases between the germline ends. The CDR3 loop spans 15 amino acids. The CDR3 loop reads CASSPTDTGIDEQYF. CDR3 sequence (DNA): TGTGCCAGCTCACCAACGGACACGGGCATCGACGAGCAGTACTTC.

This clone occurred once. V is TRBV5-5 and J is TRBJ2-7, with D possibly matching TRBD1 (6 bases). The germline CDR1 and CDR2 sequences are SGHKS and YYEKEE (reference sequence). V lost 4 bases and J lost 6, with 20 bases in between. There are 15 residues in the CDR3. CDR3 in amino acids: CASSPLQRQAAEQYF. The CDR3 region has the DNA TGTGCCAGCAGCCCACTGCAAAGACAGGCGGCCGAGCAGTACTTC.

Concerning this clone: The junction differs from germline at one of its ends, possibly a read error. The rearrangement joins TRBV5-5 to TRBJ2-7; the D is unclear. From germline, CDR1 is SGHKS and CDR2 YYEKEE (reference sequence). The CDR3 has 10 amino acids. This chain's CDR3 is CASSYGRETF. The CDR3 DNA reads as TGTGCCAGCAGCTATGGACGAGAAACGTTC.

This clone was seen a single time. The chain joins TRBV6-5 to TRBJ1-6; the D is unclear. This CDR3 is 15 amino acids long. The V gene lost 2 bases and the J gene lost 7 bases, with 12 bases spanning the gap. The V gene's germline CDR1 is MNHEY and CDR2 SVGAGI. CDR3 region: CASSYLGGTNSPLHF. In DNA, the CDR3 is TGTGCCAGCAGTTACCTCGGAGGCACCAATTCACCCCTCCACTTT.

The chain is built from TRBV27 and TRBJ1-6; D is ambiguous. CDR1 is MNHEY and CDR2 is SMNVEV in the germline V gene (reference sequence). The V and J ends lost 6 bases and 0 bases respectively, with 12 bases between them. The CDR3 is made up of 16 amino acids. In DNA, the CDR3 is TGTGCCAGCAGAACATCTGGAACCTCCTATAATTCACCCCTCCACTTT. Protein: CASRTSGTSYNSPLHF.

V and J are TRBV5-4 and TRBJ2-3; 11 nucleotides line up with TRBD2. V lost 3 bases, J lost 4 bases, and 7 bases stayed unmatched. The CDR3 has 16 amino acids. Germline V gene lookup returns CDR1 SGHNT and CDR2 YYREEE (reference sequence). The CDR3 nucleotides are TGTGCCAGCAGCTCCTCCCTAGCGGGAGGCGCAGATACGCAGTATTTT. Protein sequence: CASSSSLAGGADTQYF.

This clone occurred once. The CDR3 nucleotides are TGTGCCAGCTCACCACCTCCCCTCTCCGGGTTCCACAATGAGCAGTTCTTC. Amino acid sequence: CASSPPPLSGFHNEQFF. This chain connects TRBV18 to TRBJ2-1; D not certain. The V end was cut by 0 bases, the J end by 5 bases, with 17 bases between. The CDR3 extends over 17 amino acids. Germline loops: CDR1 KGHSH, CDR2 LQKENI. The full variable domain, with the rest looked up from reference TRBV18 and TRBJ2-1, is NAGVMQNPRHLVRRRGQEARLRCSPMKGHSHVYWYRQLPEEGLKFMVYLQKENIIDESGMPKERFSAEFPKEGPSILRIQQVVRGDSAAYFCASSPPPLSGFHNEQFFGPGTRLTVL.

This rearrangement joins TRBV19 to TRBJ1-5; D is undetermined. Trimming left V 9 bases short and J 2 bases short, with 14 bases between. The CDR3 runs to 14 residues. In germline, CDR1 is LNHDA, CDR2 SQIVND (reference sequence). CDR3 sequence: CASTMYDRNQPQHF. CDR3 sequence (DNA): TGTGCCAGCACAATGTATGATCGCAATCAGCCCCAGCATTTT.

The rearrangement links TRBV7-2 to TRBJ2-7; unclear D gene. The CDR3 has 11 residues. The V end was cut by 1 base, the J end by 5 bases, with 3 bases between. CDR1 is SGHTA, CDR2 FQGNSA, per germline. This CDR3 reads CASSLGDEQYF. DNA for the CDR3: TGTGCCAGCAGCTTAGGGGACGAGCAGTACTTC.

This chain links TRBV18 with TRBJ2-5; D remains unclear. The V end was cut by 3 bases, the J end by 2 bases, with 10 bases between. The germline CDR1 and CDR2 sequences are KGHSH and LQKENI. This CDR3 comprises 14 residues. CDR3 residues: CASSPLSNQETQYF. The CDR3 DNA reads as TGTGCCAGCTCACCCCTGAGCAATCAAGAGACCCAGTACTTC.

The chain couples TRBV6-1 to TRBJ2-3, with 14 bases identical to TRBD2. J lost 8 bases, V lost 6 bases, and 7 bases had no gene match. The CDR3 sequence is 15 residues long. In germline, CDR1 is MNHNS, CDR2 SASEGT. CDR3 in DNA: TGTGCCAGCAGCGGACTAGCGGGGGGAATGGGTACGCAGTATTTT. Amino acids: CASSGLAGGMGTQYF.

This rearrangement joins TRBV9 to TRBJ1-2; 9 bases match TRBD1. Germline V gene sequence: CDR1 SGDLS, CDR2 YYNGEE. The CDR3 sequence is 15 residues long. V dropped 0 bases and J dropped 6; count of bases not matched to a gene: 6. CDR3 coding DNA: TGTGCCAGCAGCGTAGGGTGGGGACAGGGAGATGGCTACACCTTC. Translated: CASSVGWGQGDGYTF.

The genes are TRBV2 and TRBJ1-2; TRBD1 is a possible D gene (5 bases). This CDR3 is 16 amino acids long. CDR1 is SNHLY and CDR2 is FYNNEI in the germline V gene. V lost 9 bases to trimming and J lost 2 bases, with 22 bases between them. CDR3 protein: CASLTTPRTGNYGYTF. CDR3 coding DNA: TGTGCCAGTCTAACCACACCTCGAACAGGAAACTATGGCTACACCTTC.

The chain employs TRBV29-1 and TRBJ1-2; D not certain. Germline-derived CDR1 and CDR2 are SQVTM and ANQGSEA. CDR3 length: 12 amino acids. Trimming shortened V by 6 bases and J by 8 bases, and 16 bases separated the two germline ends. CDR3 in DNA: TGCAGCGTGGACCGGGATACCCCCGGCTACACCTTC. This sequence encodes CSVDRDTPGYTF.

V usage is TRBV19 and J usage is TRBJ1-2; D call uncertain. V lost 4 bases to trimming and J lost 4 bases, with 10 bases between them. Germline V lookup: CDR1 LNHDA, CDR2 SQIVND (reference sequence). The CDR3 runs to 13 residues. This CDR3 is CASSKANIYGYTF. The CDR3 bases are TGTGCCAGTAGTAAGGCCAACATCTATGGCTACACCTTC.

The chain has TRBV5-1 and TRBJ1-1; D is perhaps TRBD1 (6 bases). From germline, CDR1 is SGHRS and CDR2 YFSETQ. This CDR3 region has 14 residues. The V gene lost 5 bases and the J gene lost 2 bases, with 13 bases spanning the gap. The CDR3 loop is CASSRTTGNTEAFF. CDR3 DNA: TGCGCCAGCAGTCGTACGACAGGAAACACTGAAGCTTTCTTT.

V and J are TRBV18 and TRBJ2-7, with 10 positions matching TRBD1. The V segment lost 4 bases and the J segment 6 bases; nucleotides outside the gene matches: 6. The CDR3 sequence is 14 residues long. The germline V gene encodes CDR1 KGHSH and CDR2 LQKENI. The CDR3 reads CASSLGQGGGEQYF. CDR3 bases: TGTGCCAGCTCACTCGGACAGGGGGGTGGCGAGCAGTACTTC.

The V and J genes are TRBV6-6 and TRBJ2-1, with no clear D. V was shortened by 0 bases and J by 5 bases, with 11 bases between the two germline ends. Germline V gives CDR1 MNHNY, CDR2 SVGAGI (reference sequence). This CDR3 has 15 residues. CDR3 amino acids: CASSYSIYSNNEQFF. In DNA, the CDR3 is TGTGCCAGCAGTTACTCGATTTACAGTAACAATGAGCAGTTCTTC.

The V call is TRBV29-1, the J call TRBJ2-5; D remains ambiguous. Germline CDR1 and CDR2: SQVTM and ANQGSEA. This CDR3 comprises 8 residues. V lost 4 bases, J lost 10 bases, and 4 bases lay in between. The chain's CDR3 is CSVGHQYF. The CDR3 coding sequence is TGCAGCGTTGGGCACCAGTACTTC.

This clone was observed a few times. The chain uses TRBV18 and TRBJ2-2; TRBD1 aligns across 8 bases. The germline V gene has CDR1 KGHSH and CDR2 LQKENI. With V trimmed by 1 base and J by 5 bases, 6 bases remained unmatched. There are 16 residues in the CDR3. The CDR3 loop is CASSPLQGVDTGELFF. The CDR3 bases are TGTGCCAGCTCACCACTACAGGGGGTCGATACCGGGGAGCTGTTTTTT.

V gene TRBV15 combines with J gene TRBJ1-2; TRBD1 agrees at 7 bases. V was clipped by 1 base and J by 4 bases; unmatched bases: 6. The CDR3 is 15 amino acids. Germline lookup yields CDR1 LNHNV and CDR2 YYDKDF (reference sequence). CDR3 in amino acids: CATSRARQGTYGYTF. The CDR3, as DNA: TGTGCCACCAGCAGAGCCCGACAGGGTACCTATGGCTACACCTTC.

The V and J genes are TRBV27 and TRBJ2-7, with 10 bases that match TRBD1. V shed 2 bases and J 0 bases; nucleotides not matched to a gene: 1. The germline CDR1 and CDR2 sequences are MNHEY and SMNVEV (reference sequence). This CDR3 is built from 15 residues. CDR3 protein: CASSLGQGVSYEQYF. CDR3 sequence (DNA): TGTGCCAGCAGTTTAGGACAGGGGGTCTCCTACGAGCAGTACTTC.

The CDR3 region has the DNA TGCGCCAGCAGCCAAATACCGGACAGGGACTTCTACGAGCAGTACTTC. It codes for CASSQIPDRDFYEQYF. The chain is built from TRBV4-1 and TRBJ2-7, with 8 bases fitting TRBD1. The length of the CDR3 is 16 residues. CDR1 is MGHRA and CDR2 is YSYEKL in the germline V gene. Trimming cost V 2 bases and J 3 bases; bases outside gene matches: 9.

The chain has TRBV27 and TRBJ1-1, with a weak D call TRBD1 (5 bases). Germline CDR1 reads MNHEY; CDR2 reads SMNVEV (reference sequence). The CDR3 runs to 14 residues. Trimming pared 3 bases from V and 2 bases from J, leaving 10 bases between. The CDR3 here is CASSFEGPNTEAFF. As DNA, the CDR3 is TGTGCCAGCAGTTTCGAGGGACCCAACACTGAAGCTTTCTTT.